This T cell receptor (beta chain) was captured by sequencing in a study of early T cells in non-severe SARS-CoV-2 infection (dated by TCRdb to the early 2020s). Background on the whole study: Because TCR sequencing was done on bulk RNA from unsorted whole blood, the alpha and beta chains could not be paired. The paper's findings and limits, for the study overall: VDJdb matching was skewed toward anti-spike CD8 responses and likely underestimated virus-specific expansions, missing private and CD4 specificities.

The study was a case-control design nested within a healthcare worker cohort in London, UK, with weekly nasopharyngeal swab PCR tests and blood sampling. Healthcare workers were enrolled in the week of the UK lockdown, from 23 to 31 March 2020, and were followed every week for up to roughly 15 weeks. Comment on this clonotype: The specificity of this receptor is unknown. The record has no base qualities; no much larger clone is one base away.

V was cut back by 3 bases and J by 2 bases, leaving a gap of 14 bases between them. The germline V gene (reference sequence) sets CDR1 to LNHDA and CDR2 to SQIVND. The CDR3 spans 16 residues, from the cysteine through the phenylalanine. The retained sequence is limited to the CDR3, 48 bases, with the frame set at the first base. Library generation was performed with 5' RACE. Reads for this sample came from a NextSeq 500. To correct for sequencing error and PCR bias, the TCR library protocol tagged individual cDNA molecules with unique molecular identifiers. TCR alpha and beta chains were both sequenced, and the abundances of alpha and beta sequences in each sample were closely correlated with each other. The authors processed their data as follows. Decombinator V4 was used to annotate the V gene, J gene and CDR3 of the TCR sequences. TCRs were defined as expanded if a significant change between any two time points was detected under a Poisson model with p below 0.0001. TCR abundances were normalised to the total number of TCRs sequenced in each sample and reported as counts per million. TRAV1-2 paired with TRAJ12, TRAJ20 or TRAJ33 defined MAIT TCRs, while TRAV10 paired with TRAJ18 defined iNKT TCRs. A search of VDJdb, accessed on 1 November 2021, was run for TCRs annotated to CMV, EBV and SARS-CoV-2, with TCRs annotated for multiple antigens excluded. TCRdb cleaned the public reads at Q25 with fastp, built clones with MiXCR and kept in-frame beta chains. Under each unique CDR3 protein, matching rows form one entry showing the most common genes and DNA. These V and J calls are TCRdb output, not the study's own analysis. The sample contains about 72,000 distinct CDR3 sequences, 9.1% of them found a single time. Of the sample, more than 2.5% is held by the ten largest clones.

The sequenced material came from whole blood. The sequence links TRBV19 to TRBJ2-1; the D gene is possibly TRBD1 or TRBD2, with 5 bases matching each. The TCR comes from an adult who was a healthcare worker with PCR-confirmed SARS-CoV-2 infection or an uninfected control (not recorded which). The DNA reads as follows: TGTGCCAGTAGTATTATCTCAGGGAGAGCCTACAATGAGCAGTTCTTC. Its product reads: CASSIISGRAYNEQFF.